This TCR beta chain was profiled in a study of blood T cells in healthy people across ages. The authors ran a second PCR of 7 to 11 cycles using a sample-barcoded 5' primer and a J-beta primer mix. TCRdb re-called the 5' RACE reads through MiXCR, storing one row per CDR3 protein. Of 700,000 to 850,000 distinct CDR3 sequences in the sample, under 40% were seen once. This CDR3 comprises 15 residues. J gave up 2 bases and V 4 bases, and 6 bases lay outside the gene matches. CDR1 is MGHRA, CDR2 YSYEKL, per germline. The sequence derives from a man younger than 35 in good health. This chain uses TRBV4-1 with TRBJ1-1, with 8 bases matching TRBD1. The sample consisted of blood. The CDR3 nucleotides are TGCGCCAGCAGCCCTCTCCCAGGGGGCAACACTGAAGCTTTCTTT. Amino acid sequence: CASSPLPGGNTEAFF.